The rows below give T cell receptor beta chains drawn from one sample of a study of patients and donors after allogeneic stem cell transplantation. TCRdb recomputed calls from the RT-PCR reads with MiXCR, one row per CDR3 protein. The data show approximately 200,000 distinct CDR3 sequences, roughly 15% seen once. Sequenced input: blood, either unsorted or a sorted T cell fraction (not recorded which). Receptor source: a human donor who was either an allogeneic HSCT recipient or a stem cell or donor lymphocyte infusion donor (not recorded which). It is not recorded whose cells these are; they may come from a transplant donor. Both conserved end residues are part of each CDR3. The D gene is left open where the match is weak. Only part of the rows carry a size: once, few, many, or a class if the clone is expanded.

clone_size,j_call,d_call,v_call,cdr3_nt,cdr3_aa
few,TRBJ2-4,NA,TRBV5-1,TGCGCCAGCAGCCCGGGGGCGCCTGCCAAAAACATTCAGTACTTC,CASSPGAPAKNIQYF
many,TRBJ2-6,TRBD1,TRBV12-3/TRBV12-4,TGTGCCAGCAGTACCCGGACAGGGGGCTCTGGGGCCAACGTCCTGACTTTC,CASSTRTGGSGANVLTF
many,TRBJ1-2,TRBD1,TRBV6-1,TGTGCCAGCAGTAACCGAAACCGGGACAGGGGGAACTATGGCTACACCTTC,CASSNRNRDRGNYGYTF
few,TRBJ1-4,TRBD1,TRBV4-1,TGCGCCAGCAGCCCCCCCGGGACAGGGGCAGAAAAACTGTTTTTT,CASSPPGTGAEKLFF
NA,TRBJ1-5,NA,TRBV20-1,TGCAGTGCTAGAGCGGACAGACTGCGGGGTTATCAGCCCCAGCATTTT,CSARADRLRGYQPQHF
NA,TRBJ1-5,TRBD1,TRBV7-8,TGTGCCAGCAGCCGCCAGGGACAGGGGGTCCATCAGCCCCAGCATTTT,CASSRQGQGVHQPQHF
NA,TRBJ2-4,NA,TRBV11-3,TGTGCCAGCAGCTTAGCGGCCGGTCCCAGAGCCAAAAACATTCAGTACTTC,CASSLAAGPRAKNIQYF
many,TRBJ2-1,TRBD2,TRBV29-1,TGCAGCGTTGTCGTACTAGCGGGGAACAATGAGCAGTTCTTC,CSVVVLAGNNEQFF
NA,TRBJ1-1,NA,TRBV5-6,TGTGCCAGCAGCTTGGACCTAAATGCTGAAGCTTTCTTT,CASSLDLNAEAFF
few,TRBJ2-2,NA,TRBV5-1,TGCGCCAGCAGCTCGGGACTCATAGCCGGGGAGCTGTTTTTT,CASSSGLIAGELFF
many,TRBJ2-5,NA,TRBV3-1,TGTGCCAGCAGCCAAGCCGCAATGGCGCAAGAGACCCAGTACTTC,CASSQAAMAQETQYF
many,TRBJ1-1,NA,TRBV5-1,TGCGCCAGCAGCTTTGAAGGCACTGAAGCTTTCTTT,CASSFEGTEAFF
many,TRBJ1-5,NA,TRBV12-3/TRBV12-4,TGTGCCAGCAGTTCCCGTTCAGCCCAGCATTTT,CASSSRSAQHF
NA,TRBJ1-2,NA,TRBV4-1,TGCGCCAGCAGCCCCGACCGGGGCCCCGTAGGAGGCTACACCTTC,CASSPDRGPVGGYTF
many,TRBJ2-1,NA,TRBV24-1,TGTGCCACCAGTGAGCGTACTAGACGGCAGTTCTTC,CATSERTRRQFF
many,TRBJ2-2,TRBD2,TRBV6-1,TGTGCCAGCAGTCGAGGATCGGGAGGGGACACCGGGGAGCTGTTTTTT,CASSRGSGGDTGELFF
many,TRBJ1-6,TRBD1,TRBV12-3/TRBV12-4,TGTGCCAGCAGCTGGTCCCGTACAGGGGTTTTTTCACCCCTCCACTTT,CASSWSRTGVFSPLHF
NA,TRBJ2-7,TRBD2,TRBV7-2,TGTGCCAGCAGCTTAGTGCTAGCGGAGGGCCACGAGCAGTACTTC,CASSLVLAEGHEQYF
NA,TRBJ1-2,NA,TRBV19,TGTGCCAGTAGTATAGTCGGAGAGTATGGCTACACCTTC,CASSIVGEYGYTF
NA,TRBJ1-1,NA,TRBV18,TGTGCCAGCTCACCAGTACAGGAGAACACTGAAGCTTTCTTT,CASSPVQENTEAFF
NA,TRBJ2-7,TRBD2,TRBV5-6,TGTGCCAGCAGCTTGGTGGGACTAAGCGAGCAGTACTTC,CASSLVGLSEQYF
few,TRBJ2-4,NA,TRBV29-1,TGCAGCGTTAGGGCAGCCAAAAACATTCAGTACTTC,CSVRAAKNIQYF
NA,TRBJ2-1,TRBD2,TRBV11-3,TGTGCCAGCAGCTTAGATCGGCGGGAGATCTCCTACAATGAGCAGTTCTTC,CASSLDRREISYNEQFF
many,TRBJ2-1,NA,TRBV12-3/TRBV12-4,TGTGCCAGCACCAAGGGCCAGGTATACAATGAGCAGTTCTTC,CASTKGQVYNEQFF
many,TRBJ2-7,TRBD2,TRBV20-1,TGCAGTGCTAGAGACGGGGCGGGGGGTCCCTACGAGCAGTACTTC,CSARDGAGGPYEQYF
NA,TRBJ1-4,NA,TRBV7-9,TGTGCCAGCAGCCCAGAAGGCCGGACAGAGTTTGAAAAACTGTTTTTT,CASSPEGRTEFEKLFF
many,TRBJ1-2,NA,TRBV20-1,TGCAGTGCTAGAGTTTCGCTGAGGAGGGGAGGCTACACCTTC,CSARVSLRRGGYTF
NA,TRBJ2-1,TRBD2,TRBV12-3/TRBV12-4,TGTGCCAGCAGTCTTACTAGAGCGGGGGGAAGAGGTGAGCAGTTCTTC,CASSLTRAGGRGEQFF
many,TRBJ2-3,NA,TRBV4-3,TGCGCCAGCAGCCAAGTGTCTAGTTCTGCAGATACGCAGTATTTT,CASSQVSSSADTQYF
many,TRBJ2-7,NA,TRBV3-1,TGTGCCAGCAGTCTCCAGCGCGCCTACGAGCAGTACTTC,CASSLQRAYEQYF
few,TRBJ2-1,TRBD2,TRBV6-1,TGTGCCAGCAGTGTCGGGACTAGCGGGGGATACGAGCAGTTCTTC,CASSVGTSGGYEQFF
NA,TRBJ1-1,NA,TRBV12-3/TRBV12-4,TGTGCCAGCAACCGGGACGGGTTAAACACTGAAGCTTTCTTT,CASNRDGLNTEAFF
NA,TRBJ2-7,NA,TRBV3-1,TGTGCCAGCAGCCCCCACCGTACGGGAACTGTTCCGCACGAGCAGTACTTC,CASSPHRTGTVPHEQYF
many,TRBJ2-1,NA,TRBV27,TGTGCCAGCAGTTTTGCTGGGGGCGCCTACAATGAGCAGTTCTTC,CASSFAGGAYNEQFF
NA,TRBJ1-3,NA,TRBV20-1,TGCAGTGCTAGTCATCTTTCGTCCGGGGCGGGAAACACCATATATTTT,CSASHLSSGAGNTIYF
few,TRBJ2-5,NA,TRBV5-1,TGCGCCAGCAGCTTGGGATGGGAGACCCAGTACTTC,CASSLGWETQYF
NA,TRBJ2-2,NA,TRBV12-3/TRBV12-4,TGTGCCGGAGCGGGACAGTCCACCGGGGAGCTGTTTTTT,CAGAGQSTGELFF
NA,TRBJ1-1,TRBD1,TRBV6-1,TGTGCCAGCGAGCGGGACAGGGGGGCTGAAGCTTTCTTT,CASERDRGAEAFF